This TCR beta chain was sequenced during a study of T-cell reconstitution after alpha-beta-depleted transplantation in children. This clonotype occurred once. Possible read error: a much larger clone is one base away. Preparation of the TCRbeta library involved a method that used unique molecular identifiers. Each CDR3 protein gets one entry after TCRdb re-called the PCR reads with MiXCR. The sample shows approximately 390,000 distinct CDR3 sequences, roughly a tenth of them seen only once. With 8 bases clipped from V and 3 bases from J, the junction kept 8 bases outside the gene matches. This CDR3 region has 15 residues. Germline loops: CDR1 LNHDA, CDR2 SQIVND (reference sequence).

Source: PBMCs from the stem cell graft donor, taken from the stem cell graft. J is TRBJ2-1 and V is TRBV19, with 9 bases matching TRBD1. The TCR was taken from a human donor who donated a stem cell graft to a child with acute myeloid leukemia. The CDR3 region has the DNA TGTGCCAGTCGTCCCTACAGGGGGCTCTACAATGAGCAGTTCTTC. It translates to CASRPYRGLYNEQFF.